This is a list of T cell receptor beta chains from one sample in a study of blood T cell repertoires in COVID-19. Profiling relied on immunoSEQ multiplex PCR, and the TCRdb table lists in-frame clones only, not all of them. The table lists about 400,000 clones, about 90% of them singletons. Input material: PBMCs or T cells enriched from blood (not recorded which). Receptor source: a woman aged 25 to 45 who had recovered from COVID-19. CDR3s include the opening cysteine and the closing phenylalanine or tryptophan. The D gene is left open where the match is weak. Where a row states a size, it is once, few, many or the class of an expanded clone; other rows omit it.

CDR3nt	CDR3aa	v_gene	j_gene	abundance	d_gene
TGTGCCATCAGTGAGTCACGGGCTAGCGGGGATAACAATGAGCAGTTCTTC	CAISESRASGDNNEQFF	TRBV10-3	TRBJ2-1	-	TRBD2
TGTGCCAGCAGTTTCGGACAGGGGGACATCTATGGCTACACCTTC	CASSFGQGDIYGYTF	TRBV28	TRBJ1-2	few	TRBD1
TGTGCCAGCAGCGTAGGGACAGGGGCGGGCACTGAAGCTTTCTTT	CASSVGTGAGTEAFF	TRBV9	TRBJ1-1	-	TRBD1
TGCGCCAGCAGCCAACAGGGAACCGGGGCCAACGTCCTGACTTTC	CASSQQGTGANVLTF	TRBV5-1	TRBJ2-6	-	-
TGCGCCAGCAGCCAACCTCCAGGGGAGTCTGGGGCCAACGTCCTGACTTTC	CASSQPPGESGANVLTF	TRBV4-1	TRBJ2-6	-	-
TGTGCCAGCAGCAAAAGGGTCAACGGGCTAGCGGGAGGGCGAAACGAGCAGTACTTC	CASSKRVNGLAGGRNEQYF	TRBV21-1	TRBJ2-7	-	-
TGTGCCAGCAGTTACGAGGGACAGGGCCCTCTCGAGCAGTACTTC	CASSYEGQGPLEQYF	TRBV6-5	TRBJ2-7	-	TRBD1
TGCGCCAGCAGCTTGGTCTGGGGACTGGTCTACGAGCAGTACTTC	CASSLVWGLVYEQYF	TRBV5-1	TRBJ2-7	-	-
TGTGCCAGCAGCTCGACTAGCATAAATACGCAGTATTTT	CASSSTSINTQYF	TRBV7-2	TRBJ2-3	-	TRBD2
TGTGCCAGCAGCGTACGGGCAGGGGAAGACATTCAGTACTTC	CASSVRAGEDIQYF	TRBV9	TRBJ2-4	few	-
TGCGCCAGCAGCTTGTGGCAGGGCTCCTACGAGCAGTACTTC	CASSLWQGSYEQYF	TRBV5-1	TRBJ2-7	-	-
TGTGCCAGCACGGGACAGGGGAGTCGGAATTCACCCCTCCACTTT	CASTGQGSRNSPLHF	TRBV2	TRBJ1-6	-	TRBD1
TGTGCCAGCAGCGTGGGGACAGGACAGAACACCGGGGAGCTGTTTTTT	CASSVGTGQNTGELFF	TRBV7-9	TRBJ2-2	once	TRBD1
TGTGCCTGGAGAACAGCCGCTAATGAAAAACTGTTTTTT	CAWRTAANEKLFF	TRBV30	TRBJ1-4	once	-
TGTGCCACCAGTCCGGGGACAGGGGACACCGGGGAGCTGTTTTTT	CATSPGTGDTGELFF	TRBV24-1	TRBJ2-2	-	TRBD1
TGTGCCAGCAGCTACAGGGTTAACTATGGCTACACCTTC	CASSYRVNYGYTF	TRBV12-3/TRBV12-4	TRBJ1-2	-	-
TGTGCCAGCACCCCCCCAGGGGGCCTCGGCAATCAGCCCCAGCATTTT	CASTPPGGLGNQPQHF	TRBV28	TRBJ1-5	few	TRBD1
TGTGCCAGCAGCCTGGACAGGGATAAGCCCCAGCATTTT	CASSLDRDKPQHF	TRBV6-5	TRBJ1-5	-	TRBD1
TGTGCCAGCAACGCGGGAATGGGCAATGAGCAGTTCTTC	CASNAGMGNEQFF	TRBV27	TRBJ2-1	-	-
TGTGCCAGCAGTACGACCGGGACAGGCGACGAAAAACTGTTTTTT	CASSTTGTGDEKLFF	TRBV6-5	TRBJ1-4	-	TRBD1
TGTGCCAGCAGCTTCGCCTCGACGGGGAACTATGGCTACACCTTC	CASSFASTGNYGYTF	TRBV7-9	TRBJ1-2	-	-
TGTGCCAGCAGCCTCGGGACAGTGAACACTGAAGCTTTCTTT	CASSLGTVNTEAFF	TRBV5-6	TRBJ1-1	-	TRBD1
TGTGCCAGCAGGGCAGGGAACACTGAAGCTTTCTTT	CASRAGNTEAFF	TRBV6-5	TRBJ1-1	-	-
TGTGCCAGCAGCCAAGACGGACAGGGCAAACAGCCCCAGCATTTT	CASSQDGQGKQPQHF	TRBV3-1/TRBV3-2	TRBJ1-5	-	TRBD1
TGTGCCAGCAGTGAAGGATCGGGGGGGAGCTCCTACGAGCAGTACTTC	CASSEGSGGSSYEQYF	TRBV6-1	TRBJ2-7	-	TRBD2
TGTGCTAGCAGCTCGGGACAGGGGGGATCTGGAAACACCATATATTTT	CASSSGQGGSGNTIYF	TRBV7-7	TRBJ1-3	-	TRBD1
TGTGCCAGCAGTCCATCCCCTATAGCAGGGGGCTTCAATGAGCAGTTCTTC	CASSPSPIAGGFNEQFF	TRBV27	TRBJ2-1	-	TRBD1
TGTGCCAGCCGTAGCGCTGGGGCCAACGTCCTGACTTTC	CASRSAGANVLTF	TRBV2	TRBJ2-6	-	-
TGTGCCAGCAGTTTATCTCCGGGGAGTTTGGGCTACACCTTC	CASSLSPGSLGYTF	TRBV27	TRBJ1-2	-	-